The 27 T cell receptor beta chains in this list originate from one sample, sequenced in a study of tumor and adjacent non-tumor tissue in lung cancer. RNA was extracted from bulk tissue without any cell sorting. Three rounds of nested PCR, following a modified ARM-PCR protocol, produced the TCRbeta library. TCRdb reanalysed the multiplex PCR reads using MiXCR and keeps one entry per CDR3 protein. There are roughly 200,000 distinct CDR3 sequences in the sample; around 71% occur only once, and around 25% lies in the top ten. Sequencing used lung tumor tissue. The receptors stem from a man in his sixties with non-small cell lung cancer.

With respect to this clonotype: A junction end diverges from the germline sequence, so it may reflect a read error. The V call is TRBV20-1, the J call TRBJ2-2, with TRBD2 matching over 15 bases. Germline assignment: CDR1 DFQATT and CDR2 SNEGSKA (reference sequence). The CDR3 has 16 residues. The CDR3: CSARTSGRAGTWELFF. CDR3 nucleotide sequence: TGCAGTGCACGGACTAGCGGGAGGGCAGGCACCTGGGAGCTGTTTTTT.

The V gene is TRBV12-3 or TRBV12-4, the J gene TRBJ1-4; TRBD1 aligns across 7 bases. The trim removed 6 bases at V and 12 bases at J, leaving 16 bases unmatched. The length of the CDR3 is 15 residues. Written as DNA, the CDR3 is TGTGCCAGCAGCTCATCGGACAGGATAAATGAGCAACTGTTTTTT. Its translation: CASSSSDRINEQLFF.

The table lists this clonotype with a few counts. This rearrangement joins TRBV5-6 to TRBJ1-2; D is undetermined. V was pared by 4 bases and J by 7 bases, with 14 bases between. This CDR3 region has 13 residues. Germline V lookup: CDR1 SGHDT, CDR2 YYEEEE. The CDR3 region has the DNA TGTGCCAGCAGCCAATCGAGAGTCCTTGGCTACACCTTC. Translating gives CASSQSRVLGYTF.

V gene TRBV12-3 or TRBV12-4 combines with J gene TRBJ1-6, with 7 bases matching TRBD1. The length of the CDR3 is 16 residues. The V gene end was trimmed by 5 bases and the J gene end by 5 bases; junction bases not matched to a gene: 9. The DNA of the CDR3 is TGTGCCAGCAGTAAAGACGGGACAGCCCATAATTCACCCCTCCACTTT. Its translation is CASSKDGTAHNSPLHF.

The chain links TRBV6-6 to TRBJ1-2, with a weak D call TRBD1 (6 bases). The CDR3 runs to 14 residues. Germline V gene sequence: CDR1 MNHNY, CDR2 SVGAGI (reference sequence). V was shortened by 7 bases and J by 4 bases, with 16 bases between the two germline ends. The CDR3: CASTLDRTSYGYTF. CDR3 nucleotide sequence: TGTGCCAGCACCTTAGACAGGACGAGCTATGGCTACACCTTC.

To note about this clonotype: Just one base apart from a much larger clone, this may be a read error. The CDR3 reads CSATPTTGTEALF. The DNA of the CDR3 is TGCAGTGCTACCCCCACGACAGGGACTGAAGCTTTATTT. This chain connects TRBV20-1 to TRBJ1-1; 7 bases map to TRBD1. The CDR3 has 13 amino acids. Germline V gene data show CDR1 as DFQATT and CDR2 as SNEGSKA (reference sequence).

This clonotype appeared once. An end of the junction does not agree with germline; a read error may underlie this. The chain couples TRBV20-1 to TRBJ2-7; perhaps TRBD2 as D (5 bases). CDR3 length: 13 amino acids. Germline V gene sequence: CDR1 DFQATT, CDR2 SNEGSKA (reference sequence). CDR3 in DNA: TGCAGTCCTAGAGGTGTGACTACCCTTGAGCAGTACTTC. As protein: CSPRGVTTLEQYF.

The table lists this clonotype with a count of one. A much bigger clone sits one base away, suggesting this may be a read error. The rearrangement joins TRBV5-5 to TRBJ1-5; D might be TRBD1 (5 bases). V shed 4 bases and J shed 5 bases, with 10 bases lying between them. Per the germline V gene, CDR1 is SGHKS and CDR2 is YYEKEE (reference sequence). This CDR3 is built from 13 residues. CDR3 coding DNA: TGTGCCAGCAGCCAAGACAGCTATCAGCCCCAGCATTTT. Protein: CASSQDSYQPQHF.

V is TRBV6-2 or TRBV6-3 and J is TRBJ2-1; D is possibly TRBD2 (6 bases). The CDR3 consists of 15 residues. The V and J ends lost 11 bases and 7 bases respectively, with 24 bases between them. The germline CDR1 and CDR2 sequences are MNHEY and SVGEGT. CDR3 in DNA: TGTGCCGGCCGAAGGCCTAGCGCCCAGAAGAATGAGCAGTTCTTC. Its protein is CAGRRPSAQKNEQFF.

On this clonotype itself: This sequence may be a read error, since a much larger clone differs from it by one base. This chain connects TRBV20-1 to TRBJ2-7, with D possibly TRBD2 on 6 matching bases. This CDR3 comprises 10 residues. The V gene's germline CDR1 is DFQATT and CDR2 SNEGSKA (reference sequence). The chain's CDR3 is CRASAYEQYF. The CDR3 bases are TGCAGAGCTAGCGCGTACGAGCAGTACTTC.

This clonotype was picked up one time. V usage is TRBV5-1 and J usage is TRBJ2-2; possible D gene TRBD1, 5 bases. Germline V lookup: CDR1 SGHRS, CDR2 YFSETQ. V lost 0 bases to trimming and J lost 6 bases, with 18 bases between them. The CDR3 contains 17 residues. The CDR3 DNA sequence: TGCGCCAGCAGCTTGGCCCCTCTAGGGGTGAAGGCCGGGGAGCTGTTTTTT. Translating it yields CASSLAPLGVKAGELFF.

This clonotype was observed once. Germline and junction disagree at one end, which may indicate a read error. V is TRBV11-1 and J is TRBJ2-5; D may correspond to TRBD1 or TRBD2 (5 bases each). The germline V gene has CDR1 SGHAT and CDR2 FQDESV (reference sequence). The CDR3 has 14 residues. Here the CDR3 DNA reads TGTGTCAGCAGCCTATATAGCGAGAGGGGTTCCCAGTACTTC. Its protein product is CVSSLYSERGSQYF.

This clonotype was observed once. One end of the junction varies from germline; a read error may be responsible. This rearrangement joins TRBV6-5 to TRBJ2-2; D is unclear. Germline V CDR1 and CDR2: MNHEY, SVGAGI. This CDR3 contains 17 residues. CDR3 sequence: CASSYSTLGSYAGELFF. CDR3 DNA: TGTGCCAGTAGTTATTCTACCTTGGGGTCTTATGCCGGGGAGCTGTTTTTT.

In regard to this clonotype: One junction end does not reproduce the germline sequence, and a read error may be involved. CDR3 amino acids: CTSSLERLSGVDEQFF. The CDR3 DNA reads as TGTACCAGCAGTTTAGAGAGGCTATCGGGAGTGGATGAGCAGTTCTTC. The chain uses TRBV12-3 or TRBV12-4 and TRBJ2-1; possibly TRBD2 for D (6 bases). The CDR3 is 16 residues long.

As concerns this clonotype: At one of its ends the junction is not consistent with the germline gene, which may arise from a read error. The chain has TRBV11-3 and TRBJ2-5; D is uncertain. Looked up from germline, CDR1 is SGHNT and CDR2 is YENEEA. The CDR3 contains 15 residues. The CDR3 nucleotides read TGTGCCAGTAGCTTACGCCGCTTAGGCCAAGAGACCCAGTACTTC. Encoded protein: CASSLRRLGQETQYF.

On this clonotype: At one end the junction does not follow the germline gene, possibly because of a read error. The rearrangement uses TRBV20-1 and TRBJ2-7, with D tentatively TRBD1 (6 bases). This CDR3 is built from 15 residues. Germline lookup yields CDR1 DFQATT and CDR2 SNEGSKA (reference sequence). The CDR3 is CSDRDGGSSSYEQYF. CDR3 DNA sequence: TGCAGTGATAGGGATGGGGGCTCGAGCTCCTATGAGCAGTACTTC.

Comment on this clonotype: One junction end does not reproduce the germline sequence, and a read error may be involved. The chain is built from TRBV20-1 and TRBJ2-4; weak D call: TRBD1 (6 bases). Germline V CDR1 and CDR2: DFQATT, SNEGSKA (reference sequence). The CDR3 is 15 amino acids. CDR3 protein: CNARDLGQSINIQYF. CDR3 DNA sequence: TGCAATGCTAGAGATCTAGGACAGTCTATAAACATTCAGTACTTC.

As regards this clonotype: The junction and the germline gene differ at one end; a read error may be behind it. The rearrangement uses TRBV6-5 and TRBJ2-7, with a tentative D call TRBD1 (6 bases). This CDR3 spans 13 amino acids. The germline V gene encodes CDR1 MNHEY and CDR2 SVGAGI. In DNA form, the CDR3 reads TGTGCCAGCGGTTACAGGGATGTCAACGAGCAGTACTTC. Translation gives CASGYRDVNEQYF.

This clonotype was seen only a few times. This chain links TRBV20-1 with TRBJ1-6; D is ambiguous. Per the germline V gene, CDR1 is DFQATT and CDR2 is SNEGSKA (reference sequence). The V end lost 0 bases, the J end lost 5 bases, and 5 bases lay between the germline ends. The length of the CDR3 is 13 residues. CDR3 sequence: CSAREGNNSPLHF. The CDR3 DNA sequence: TGCAGTGCTAGAGAGGGTAATAATTCACCCCTCCACTTT.

This clonotype was recorded a few times. This chain uses TRBV4-2 with TRBJ2-7, with 7 bases identical to TRBD2. CDR3 size: 16 residues. Per germline, CDR1 LGHNA and CDR2 YNFKEQ. J was trimmed by 3 bases and V by 0 bases; bases with no gene match: 8. The CDR3 is CASSQDFPTSFYEQYF. CDR3 DNA sequence: TGTGCCAGCAGCCAAGATTTCCCGACTAGCTTCTACGAGCAGTACTTC.

For this clonotype: It may be a read error: a sequence one base away is much more abundant. The rearrangement joins TRBV12-3 or TRBV12-4 to TRBJ2-2; no firm D call. Trimming shortened V by 10 bases and J by 0 bases, and 9 bases separated the two germline ends. There are 13 residues in the CDR3. This CDR3 reads CAITDSNTGELFF. The CDR3 DNA follows: TGTGCCATCACTGACTCGAACACCGGGGAGCTGTTTTTT.

This clonotype has only one observation. One junction end disagrees with the germline gene, perhaps due to a read error. V is TRBV28 and J is TRBJ2-7, with 11 bases lining up with TRBD1. Germline values: CDR1 MDHEN, CDR2 SYDVKM. The CDR3 sequence is 15 residues long. CDR3 residues: CDSTRGGQGAYEQYF. Here the CDR3 DNA reads TGTGACAGCACCCGGGGGGGACAGGGGGCCTACGAGCAGTACTTC.

Turning to this clonotype: At one end the junction does not follow the germline gene, possibly because of a read error. The chain is built from TRBV11-2 and TRBJ2-2; tentatively, D is TRBD2 (5 bases). Germline values: CDR1 SGHAT, CDR2 FQNNGV. This CDR3 has 13 amino acids. DNA of the CDR3: TGTACCAGCAGCTTAGTTTACACCGGGGAACTGTTTTTT. This codes for CTSSLVYTGELFF.

With regard to this clonotype: Its ends do not fully match the called genes, so a read error is possible. The chain couples TRBV6-1 to TRBJ1-5; TRBD1 matches at 7 bases. The CDR3 is 15 residues long. CDR1 MNHNS and CDR2 SASEGT come from the germline V gene. CDR3 DNA sequence: TGTGCCAGCAGTCGAGGGGGCAATGGCAATCGGCCCCAGCATTTT. Translated: CASSRGGNGNRPQHF.

The V and J genes are TRBV11-2 and TRBJ1-1; 10 nucleotides line up with TRBD1. The V gene's germline CDR1 is SGHAT and CDR2 FQNNGV. The length of the CDR3 is 17 residues. CDR3 amino acids: CACSLEFAGQGQYSAFF. The CDR3 region has the DNA TGTGCTTGCAGCTTAGAGTTTGCGGGACAGGGGCAATATTCAGCTTTCTTT.

The chain couples TRBV4-3 to TRBJ2-3; 12 positions match TRBD2. J gave up 2 bases and V 5 bases, and 14 bases lay outside the gene matches. The CDR3 runs to 19 residues. Germline CDR1 reads LGHNA; CDR2 reads YSLEER. The CDR3 spells CASSGLTSGSSPFTDTQYF. The CDR3, as DNA: TGCGCCAGCAGCGGCCTGACTAGCGGGAGTTCTCCTTTCACAGATACGCAGTATTTT.

In the case of this clonotype: Germline is not matched at one junction end, which may reflect a read error. The genes are TRBV4-2 and TRBJ2-5, with D perhaps matching TRBD2 (6 bases). The germline V gene encodes CDR1 LGHNA and CDR2 YNFKEQ. The CDR3 loop spans 16 amino acids. CDR3 residues: CASSQDSPGVVGTPYF. CDR3 sequence (DNA): TGTGCCAGCAGCCAAGATTCACCGGGAGTGGTTGGGACCCCGTACTTC.